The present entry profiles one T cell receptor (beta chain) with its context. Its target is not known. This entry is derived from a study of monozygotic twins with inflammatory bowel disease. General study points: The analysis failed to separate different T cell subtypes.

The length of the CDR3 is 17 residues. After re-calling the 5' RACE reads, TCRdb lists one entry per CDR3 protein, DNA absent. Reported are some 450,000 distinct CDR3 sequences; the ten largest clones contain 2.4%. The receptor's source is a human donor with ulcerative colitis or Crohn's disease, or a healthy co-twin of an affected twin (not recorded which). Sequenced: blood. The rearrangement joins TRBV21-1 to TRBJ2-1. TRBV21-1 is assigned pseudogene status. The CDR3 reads CASSKVACTRRYNEQFF.